This TCR beta chain was found in a study of blood T cell repertoires in COVID-19. Whole-study context: Material from acute and convalescent COVID-19 was sourced from the United States, Italy and Spain. PBMCs, B-cell-depleted T cells, or T cells were the source of the cDNA or gDNA that made up the material.

The authors' processing: For nucleated cells, counts were estimated from reference gene primer amplification. The data were produced by immunoSEQ multiplex PCR, yet TCRdb's version contains in-frame clones alone and is incomplete. V and J calls and clone size follow that table, whereas D and trimming were derived from the DNA. The sample includes over 85,000 clones, around 79% of them seen just once. There are many counts of this clone. The sequenced material came from peripheral blood. The origin of this receptor is a woman aged 80 or over with active or convalescent COVID-19.

CDR3 region: CASSYGTAYGYTF. The CDR3 nucleotides read TGTGCCAGTAGTTACGGGACAGCATATGGCTACACCTTC. This chain connects TRBV19 to TRBJ1-2; TRBD1 matches 7 bases. Germline CDR1 LNHDA, CDR2 SQIVND (reference sequence). CDR3 size: 13 residues. V lost 5 bases to trimming and J lost 5 bases; unmatched junction nucleotides: 5.